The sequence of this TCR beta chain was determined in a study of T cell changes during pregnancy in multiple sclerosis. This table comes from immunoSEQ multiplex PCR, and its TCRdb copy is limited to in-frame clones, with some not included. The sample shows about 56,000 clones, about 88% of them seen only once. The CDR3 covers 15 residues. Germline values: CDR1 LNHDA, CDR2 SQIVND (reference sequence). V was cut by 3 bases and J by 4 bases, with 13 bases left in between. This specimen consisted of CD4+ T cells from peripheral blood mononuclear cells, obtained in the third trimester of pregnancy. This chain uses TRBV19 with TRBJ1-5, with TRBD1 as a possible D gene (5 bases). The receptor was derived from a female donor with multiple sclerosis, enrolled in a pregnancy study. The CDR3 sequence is CASSIGAGGNQPQHF. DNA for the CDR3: TGTGCCAGTAGTATTGGGGCAGGCGGTAATCAGCCCCAGCATTTT.